Sequencing of this T cell receptor beta chain was carried out in a study of OX40 agonist ivuxolimab in advanced cancers. Broadly, across the study: The costimulatory receptor OX40 (CD134) was targeted by ivuxolimab, a fully human IgG2 agonistic monoclonal antibody. In the dose-escalation cohort, approximately 82% of patients were male, and the mean age was 60 years with a range of about 20 to 80. Prior anti-PD-1, anti-PD-L1 or anti-CTLA-4 therapy was permitted, and 40% to 50% of dose-escalation patients had received checkpoint inhibitors. The paper describes the monotherapy dose-escalation part (N = 52 patients) of the phase I trial of ivuxolimab. Among the approximately 50 dose-escalation patients, about 20 had hepatocellular carcinoma, roughly 15 melanoma, 9 renal cell carcinoma and 9 head and neck cancer. Peripheral TCRbeta sequencing aimed to test whether ivuxolimab altered TCR sequence diversity and caused clonal T-cell expansion. Intravenous ivuxolimab was administered to patients every 2 weeks at six dose levels: 0.01, 0.1, 0.3, 1.5, 3 and 10 mg/kg. Partial responses occurred in three dose-escalation patients, of whom one had hepatocellular carcinoma and two had cutaneous melanoma. Here is what the overall study found, with its caveats: Partial responders in the 0.1-3.0 mg/kg groups had among the lowest normalized peripheral clonal expansion, especially among CD8+ T cells. After ivuxolimab, more expanded clones were found on average in CD8+ T cells than in CD4+ T cells. At doses from 0.1 to 3.0 mg/kg, clonal expansion was seen in both CD4+ and CD8+ blood T cells between baseline and week 6. Low levels of normalized T-cell clonal expansion were also seen in some patients who did not respond. The antigen specificity of the clonally expanded peripheral T cells was not determined.

Patients with autoimmune disease history or receiving systemic immunosuppression were excluded from the trial. Peripheral blood for TCR sequencing was collected from all dose cohorts at baseline, on cycle 4 day 1, and on cycle 7 day 1. Samples came from an open-label, multicenter, first-in-human phase I dose-escalation trial of ivuxolimab. Adults with locally advanced or metastatic melanoma, renal cell carcinoma, hepatocellular carcinoma or head and neck squamous cell carcinoma were enrolled in the trial. Before TCR sequencing, CD4+ T cells and CD8+ T cells from peripheral blood were sorted into separate populations. From the germline V gene (reference sequence), CDR1 is MNHEY and CDR2 is SMNVEV. Measured from the cysteine to the phenylalanine, the CDR3 is 14 residues long. Solely the CDR3 DNA is kept, with 42 bases framed from the first base. V lost 5 bases and J lost 3 bases; the stretch between them is 14 bases long.

To sequence the TCRbeta CDR3 region, genomic DNA was isolated from the sorted cells. The immunoSEQ Assay was used to sequence the TCRbeta CDR3 regions. TCRdb mirrors the immuneACCESS table, restricted to in-frame sequences. Some clones are absent from its copies; in checked studies, under half trace to an unresolved V gene, and the reason for the others is unknown. The table for this sample lists about 32,000 clones; over 80% of them were counted only once. The ten most abundant clones make up around 5% of the sample. Comments on this clone: Its target antigen remains unknown. Within one base of it there is no much larger clone, and no base qualities were kept.

The V and J genes are TRBV27 and TRBJ2-7, with the D gene too uncertain to name. The clonotype originates from an adult with an advanced solid tumor such as melanoma, head and neck, liver or kidney cancer. The specimen was CD4+ or CD8+ T cells sorted from blood, collected in a trial of the OX40 agonist ivuxolimab. The CDR3 loop reads CASSPTQTHYEQYF. In nucleotides, the sequence is TGTGCCAGCAGTCCCACCCAAACGCACTACGAGCAGTACTTC.